This TCR beta chain was recovered during a study of blood T cell repertoires in COVID-19. Overall study: From the United States, Italy and Spain came samples of acute and convalescent COVID-19.

Per the original methods: Cell counts per sample came from amplifying reference gene primers. Produced via immunoSEQ multiplex PCR; TCRdb's table is partial and in-frame only. That table supplies the V and J calls and clone size; D and trimming were determined from the DNA. Altogether about 92,000 clones are present, around 81% being singletons, with the ten largest covering about 8.7%. Germline V gene lookup returns CDR1 SGHRS and CDR2 YFSETQ. V was pared by 4 bases and J by 6 bases, with 35 bases between. The CDR3 runs 20 residues. The genes are TRBV5-1 and TRBJ2-7; the D gene is possibly TRBD2 (6 bases). Source material: peripheral blood. This receptor was obtained from a man in his forties or fifties who had recovered from COVID-19. The CDR3 is CASSPRPTDDYRERTAEQYF. For the CDR3, the DNA is TGCGCCAGCAGCCCTCGCCCGACAGATGATTATCGGGAGAGGACCGCCGAGCAGTACTTC.